This is a list of T cell receptor beta chains from one sample in a study of preoperative IRX-2 immunotherapy in early breast cancer. The assay was immunoSEQ multiplex PCR, and TCRdb's table has in-frame clones only and misses some. The sample shows roughly 26,000 clones, 70% to 90% of them seen only once. Sequencing was performed on tumor tissue, taken after IRX-2 immunotherapy. The source of these receptors is a human donor with breast cancer. CDR3s include the opening cysteine and the closing phenylalanine or tryptophan. Fields, in order: clone size, D gene, J gene, V gene, CDR3 length, CDR3 protein, CDR3 DNA. A D gene is named only where the DNA matches it firmly. Size tells how often a clone was seen (once, few, many) or the class of an expanded clone, and some rows leave it out.

clone_size: -
d_call: TRBD2
j_call: TRBJ2-1
v_call: TRBV30
cdr3_length: 18
cdr3_aa: CAWSPTPGGAGSYNEQFF
cdr3_nt: TGTGCCTGGAGTCCCACTCCTGGTGGAGCGGGGTCCTACAATGAGCAGTTCTTC

clone_size: -
d_call: -
j_call: TRBJ1-2
v_call: TRBV15
cdr3_length: 17
cdr3_aa: CATSSRHWPGSDYGYTF
cdr3_nt: TGTGCCACCAGCTCCCGTCATTGGCCAGGGAGTGACTATGGCTACACCTTC

clone_size: hyperexpanded
d_call: TRBD2
j_call: TRBJ2-5
v_call: TRBV15
cdr3_length: 13
cdr3_aa: CATSGLAGETQYF
cdr3_nt: TGTGCCACCAGTGGGCTAGCGGGGGAGACCCAGTACTTC

clone_size: -
d_call: -
j_call: TRBJ1-1
v_call: TRBV4-2
cdr3_length: 16
cdr3_aa: CASSQEDSRTNTEAFF
cdr3_nt: TGTGCCAGCAGCCAAGAAGACAGCCGGACGAACACTGAAGCTTTCTTT

clone_size: -
d_call: TRBD2
j_call: TRBJ2-5
v_call: TRBV18
cdr3_length: 14
cdr3_aa: CASSPLTSVQTQYF
cdr3_nt: TGTGCCAGCTCACCGCTGACTAGCGTGCAGACCCAGTACTTC

clone_size: -
d_call: TRBD1
j_call: TRBJ1-4
v_call: TRBV4-2
cdr3_length: 17
cdr3_aa: CASSQDGDRGPSEKLFF
cdr3_nt: TGTGCCAGCAGCCAAGATGGAGACAGGGGGCCGTCGGAAAAACTGTTTTTT

clone_size: -
d_call: TRBD2
j_call: TRBJ2-3
v_call: TRBV19
cdr3_length: 15
cdr3_aa: CASSPTSAAANTQYF
cdr3_nt: TGTGCCAGTAGCCCGACTAGCGCGGCCGCAAATACGCAGTATTTT

clone_size: -
d_call: -
j_call: TRBJ1-6
v_call: TRBV5-6
cdr3_length: 15
cdr3_aa: CASSLRGSYNSPLHF
cdr3_nt: TGTGCCAGCAGTCTGAGGGGCTCCTATAATTCACCCCTCCACTTT

clone_size: few
d_call: -
j_call: TRBJ2-4
v_call: TRBV2
cdr3_length: 17
cdr3_aa: CASSEASFTLAKNIQYF
cdr3_nt: TGTGCCAGCAGTGAAGCGAGCTTCACCCTAGCCAAAAACATTCAGTACTTC

clone_size: once
d_call: TRBD1
j_call: TRBJ1-1
v_call: TRBV27
cdr3_length: 17
cdr3_aa: CASSLYGRGRRNTEAFF
cdr3_nt: TGTGCCAGCAGTTTATACGGCAGGGGGAGGCGGAACACTGAAGCTTTCTTT

clone_size: -
d_call: -
j_call: TRBJ1-5
v_call: TRBV28
cdr3_length: 14
cdr3_aa: CASSFAGENQPQHF
cdr3_nt: TGTGCCAGCAGTTTTGCAGGGGAGAATCAGCCCCAGCATTTT

clone_size: -
d_call: TRBD2
j_call: TRBJ2-3
v_call: TRBV27
cdr3_length: 17
cdr3_aa: CASSSPRGREITDTQYF
cdr3_nt: TGTGCCAGCAGTTCCCCGCGTGGGCGGGAGATCACAGATACGCAGTATTTT

clone_size: -
d_call: TRBD2
j_call: TRBJ2-7
v_call: TRBV6-1
cdr3_length: 14
cdr3_aa: CASIQLAGVYEQYF
cdr3_nt: TGTGCCAGCATCCAACTAGCGGGGGTTTACGAGCAGTACTTC

clone_size: -
d_call: TRBD1
j_call: TRBJ2-5
v_call: TRBV4-1
cdr3_length: 17
cdr3_aa: CASSPSTGGVSQETQYF
cdr3_nt: TGCGCCAGCAGTCCATCCACAGGGGGAGTATCCCAAGAGACCCAGTACTTC

clone_size: -
d_call: -
j_call: TRBJ2-5
v_call: TRBV27
cdr3_length: 14
cdr3_aa: CASRRGPTAETQYF
cdr3_nt: TGTGCCAGCAGACGGGGACCAACCGCGGAGACCCAGTACTTC

clone_size: -
d_call: -
j_call: TRBJ2-3
v_call: TRBV28
cdr3_length: 14
cdr3_aa: CASSPTPGTDTQYF
cdr3_nt: TGTGCCAGCAGTCCGACCCCTGGCACAGATACGCAGTATTTT

clone_size: -
d_call: TRBD1
j_call: TRBJ1-4
v_call: TRBV5-6
cdr3_length: 17
cdr3_aa: CASSSGQGEKTNEKLFF
cdr3_nt: TGTGCCAGCAGCTCTGGACAGGGGGAAAAAACTAATGAAAAACTGTTTTTT

clone_size: -
d_call: -
j_call: TRBJ2-5
v_call: TRBV6-1
cdr3_length: 14
cdr3_aa: CASSEVPLQETQYF
cdr3_nt: TGTGCCAGCAGTGAAGTACCCCTCCAAGAGACCCAGTACTTC

clone_size: -
d_call: TRBD1
j_call: TRBJ1-5
v_call: TRBV5-5
cdr3_length: 16
cdr3_aa: CASSLMGTGVYQPQHF
cdr3_nt: TGTGCCAGCAGCTTGATGGGGACAGGGGTTTATCAGCCCCAGCATTTT

clone_size: -
d_call: -
j_call: TRBJ1-1
v_call: TRBV19
cdr3_length: 17
cdr3_aa: CASRGSMWEGISTEAFF
cdr3_nt: TGTGCCAGTCGCGGATCAATGTGGGAGGGTATAAGCACTGAAGCTTTCTTT

clone_size: -
d_call: -
j_call: TRBJ1-5
v_call: TRBV11-2
cdr3_length: 15
cdr3_aa: CASSLAGQGGQPQHF
cdr3_nt: TGTGCCAGCAGCTTAGCGGGCCAGGGAGGTCAGCCCCAGCATTTT

clone_size: -
d_call: -
j_call: TRBJ1-6
v_call: TRBV14
cdr3_length: 15
cdr3_aa: CASSQGWATNSPLHF
cdr3_nt: TGTGCCAGCAGCCAAGGGTGGGCAACCAATTCACCCCTCCACTTT

clone_size: -
d_call: TRBD2
j_call: TRBJ2-3
v_call: TRBV4-2
cdr3_length: 21
cdr3_aa: CASSQAGTSGAGLSSTDTQYF
cdr3_nt: TGTGCCAGCAGCCAGGCCGGGACTAGCGGGGCAGGGCTCTCTAGCACAGATACGCAGTATTTT

clone_size: once
d_call: -
j_call: TRBJ1-2
v_call: TRBV6-4
cdr3_length: 13
cdr3_aa: CASSSDGLYGYTF
cdr3_nt: TGTGCCAGCAGCTCGGACGGACTCTATGGCTACACCTTC

clone_size: -
d_call: -
j_call: TRBJ1-2
v_call: TRBV6-4
cdr3_length: 12
cdr3_aa: CASREGWYGYTF
cdr3_nt: TGTGCCAGCAGAGAGGGCTGGTATGGCTACACCTTC

clone_size: -
d_call: TRBD1
j_call: TRBJ2-1
v_call: TRBV5-1
cdr3_length: 13
cdr3_aa: CASSTDRVSEQFF
cdr3_nt: TGCGCCAGCAGCACAGACAGGGTGTCTGAGCAGTTCTTC

clone_size: -
d_call: -
j_call: TRBJ2-5
v_call: TRBV11-2
cdr3_length: 14
cdr3_aa: CASRGPGGRETKYF
cdr3_nt: TGTGCCAGCAGGGGCCCCGGGGGGCGGGAGACAAAGTACTTC

clone_size: -
d_call: -
j_call: TRBJ2-1
v_call: TRBV5-6
cdr3_length: 13
cdr3_aa: CASSLGRKNEQFF
cdr3_nt: TGTGCCAGCAGCTTGGGACGGAAGAATGAGCAGTTCTTC

clone_size: -
d_call: TRBD1
j_call: TRBJ1-1
v_call: TRBV18
cdr3_length: 15
cdr3_aa: CASSLSPGQSTEAFF
cdr3_nt: TGTGCCAGCTCACTCTCACCGGGACAGTCTACTGAAGCTTTCTTT

clone_size: -
d_call: -
j_call: TRBJ2-5
v_call: TRBV10-1
cdr3_length: 13
cdr3_aa: CASSESSPETQYF
cdr3_nt: TGCGCCAGCAGTGAGTCTAGTCCAGAGACCCAGTACTTC

clone_size: -
d_call: -
j_call: TRBJ1-1
v_call: TRBV19
cdr3_length: 15
cdr3_aa: CASSRLPTGVTEAFF
cdr3_nt: TGTGCCAGTAGTAGGCTCCCGACGGGGGTCACTGAAGCTTTCTTT

clone_size: -
d_call: -
j_call: TRBJ1-2
v_call: TRBV7-9
cdr3_length: 15
cdr3_aa: CASSLEGVPGYGYTF
cdr3_nt: TGTGCCAGCAGCTTAGAAGGGGTTCCAGGGTATGGCTACACCTTC

clone_size: -
d_call: -
j_call: TRBJ1-1
v_call: TRBV11-2
cdr3_length: 14
cdr3_aa: CASSPGGGYTEAFF
cdr3_nt: TGTGCCAGCTCGCCTGGGGGTGGGTACACTGAAGCTTTCTTT

clone_size: few
d_call: -
j_call: TRBJ2-5
v_call: TRBV4-2
cdr3_length: 15
cdr3_aa: CASSLRQTSQETQYF
cdr3_nt: TGTGCCAGCAGCCTCCGACAGACTTCCCAAGAGACCCAGTACTTC

clone_size: -
d_call: TRBD1
j_call: TRBJ1-5
v_call: TRBV4-1
cdr3_length: 15
cdr3_aa: CASSLLGQANQPQHF
cdr3_nt: TGCGCCAGCAGCCTTCTGGGACAGGCAAATCAGCCCCAGCATTTT

clone_size: -
d_call: TRBD1
j_call: TRBJ1-2
v_call: TRBV23-1
cdr3_length: 14
cdr3_aa: CASSQWGQGDGYTF
cdr3_nt: TGCGCCAGCAGTCAATGGGGACAGGGGGATGGCTACACCTTC

clone_size: -
d_call: -
j_call: TRBJ1-5
v_call: TRBV18
cdr3_length: 15
cdr3_aa: CASSPEGYSNQPQHF
cdr3_nt: TGTGCCAGCTCACCAGAGGGGTATAGCAATCAGCCCCAGCATTTT

clone_size: -
d_call: -
j_call: TRBJ2-3
v_call: TRBV10-2
cdr3_length: 13
cdr3_aa: CASRRDTPDTQYF
cdr3_nt: TGCGCCAGCCGTAGGGACACACCAGATACGCAGTATTTT

clone_size: -
d_call: -
j_call: TRBJ1-2
v_call: TRBV21-1
cdr3_length: 13
cdr3_aa: CASSKETWGGYTF
cdr3_nt: TGTGCCAGCAGCAAAGAGACCTGGGGTGGCTACACCTTC

clone_size: -
d_call: -
j_call: TRBJ2-7
v_call: TRBV7-9
cdr3_length: 13
cdr3_aa: CASSPRWGDEQYF
cdr3_nt: TGTGCCAGCAGCCCACGGTGGGGGGACGAGCAGTACTTC

clone_size: -
d_call: -
j_call: TRBJ1-1
v_call: TRBV28
cdr3_length: 14
cdr3_aa: CASSTKFPGNEAFF
cdr3_nt: TGTGCCAGCAGTACCAAATTTCCGGGAAATGAAGCTTTCTTT

clone_size: -
d_call: -
j_call: TRBJ1-3
v_call: TRBV9
cdr3_length: 14
cdr3_aa: CASSATDSGNTIYF
cdr3_nt: TGTGCCAGCAGCGCGACAGACTCTGGAAACACCATATATTTT

clone_size: -
d_call: -
j_call: TRBJ2-7
v_call: TRBV5-1
cdr3_length: 12
cdr3_aa: CASSSTAYEQYF
cdr3_nt: TGCGCCAGCAGCTCGACAGCGTACGAGCAGTACTTC

clone_size: -
d_call: TRBD1
j_call: TRBJ1-2
v_call: TRBV5-4
cdr3_length: 14
cdr3_aa: CASSDGQGAYGYTF
cdr3_nt: TGTGCCAGCAGCGATGGACAGGGGGCCTATGGCTACACCTTC

clone_size: -
d_call: -
j_call: TRBJ1-4
v_call: TRBV6-1
cdr3_length: 13
cdr3_aa: CAGSQKDNEKLFF
cdr3_nt: TGTGCCGGCTCACAGAAGGATAATGAAAAACTGTTTTTT

clone_size: -
d_call: -
j_call: TRBJ1-6
v_call: TRBV11-2
cdr3_length: 13
cdr3_aa: CASSLDLNSPLHF
cdr3_nt: TGTGCCAGCAGCTTAGATCTTAATTCACCCCTCCACTTT

clone_size: -
d_call: -
j_call: TRBJ1-1
v_call: TRBV19
cdr3_length: 13
cdr3_aa: CASSSTPNTEAFF
cdr3_nt: TGTGCCAGTAGTTCCACTCCTAACACTGAAGCTTTCTTT

clone_size: -
d_call: -
j_call: TRBJ2-7
v_call: TRBV4-1
cdr3_length: 13
cdr3_aa: CASSQAWGDEQYF
cdr3_nt: TGCGCCAGCAGCCAAGCATGGGGGGACGAGCAGTACTTC